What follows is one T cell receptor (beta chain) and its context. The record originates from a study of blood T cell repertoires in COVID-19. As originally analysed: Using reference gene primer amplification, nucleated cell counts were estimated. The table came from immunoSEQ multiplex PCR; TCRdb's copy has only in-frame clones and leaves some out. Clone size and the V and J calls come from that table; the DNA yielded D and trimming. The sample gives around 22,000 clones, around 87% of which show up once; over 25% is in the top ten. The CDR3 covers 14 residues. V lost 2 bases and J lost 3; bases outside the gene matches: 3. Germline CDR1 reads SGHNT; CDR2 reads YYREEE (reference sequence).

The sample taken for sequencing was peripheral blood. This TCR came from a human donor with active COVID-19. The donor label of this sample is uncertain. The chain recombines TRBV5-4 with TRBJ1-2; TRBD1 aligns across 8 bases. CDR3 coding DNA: TGTGCCAGCAGCTTCCGGACAGGGTACTATGGCTACACCTTC. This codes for CASSFRTGYYGYTF.